Below are 8 T cell receptor beta chains sequenced from a single sample in a study of cytomegalovirus exposure and HLA in healthy donors. 13 Jbeta primers and 60 Vbeta primers were used for the PCR. Method: immunoSEQ multiplex PCR; TCRdb's copy keeps in-frame clones and lacks some. The sample lists 95,000 to 150,000 clones, about three fifths occurring once. Material for sequencing was PBMCs. The receptor source for this set is a woman aged 40 to 50 in good health and CMV-seropositive.

The chain combines TRBV28 with TRBJ1-3, with TRBD1 identical over 11 bases. The ends lost 6 bases at V and 8 bases at J; junction bases unmatched: 12. The germline CDR1 and CDR2 sequences are MDHEN and SYDVKM. This CDR3 is built from 16 residues. The CDR3 DNA sequence: TGTGCCAGCAGCCCCTCTCTGGGACAGGGGGAGGACACCATATATTTT. Protein: CASSPSLGQGEDTIYF.

This chain uses TRBV30 with TRBJ2-3; 9 bases line up with TRBD1. Germline trimming cut 2 bases from V and 6 bases from J; bases unmatched to any gene: 6. Germline CDR1 GTSNPN, CDR2 SVGIG (reference sequence). The length of the CDR3 is 14 residues. The CDR3 DNA is TGTGCCTGGAGTTTACAGGGGGCGCAGGATACGCAGTATTTT. This encodes CAWSLQGAQDTQYF. The full variable domain, its missing parts supplied by reference TRBV30 and TRBJ2-3, is SQTIHQWPATLVQPVGSPLSLECTVEGTSNPNLYWYRQAAGRGLQLLFYSVGIGQISSEVPQNLSASRPQDRQFILSSKKLLLSDSGFYLCAWSLQGAQDTQYFGPGTRLTVL.

This chain joins TRBV2 and TRBJ1-1, with TRBD1 matching over 8 bases. The CDR3 has 14 residues. Germline trimming cut 3 bases from V and 1 base from J; bases unmatched to any gene: 1. Germline V gene lookup returns CDR1 SNHLY and CDR2 FYNNEI. The CDR3 bases are TGTGCCAGCAGTGACGGACAGGGGAACACTGAAGCTTTCTTT. Translating it yields CASSDGQGNTEAFF.

CDR3 DNA: TGCAGCGTTGACCCCAGCGGGAGGACAGATACGCAGTATTTT. It yields the protein CSVDPSGRTDTQYF. The chain carries TRBV29-1 and TRBJ2-3; TRBD2 matches 9 bases. CDR1 is SQVTM, CDR2 ANQGSEA, per germline. This CDR3 spans 14 amino acids. J was trimmed by 3 bases and V by 3 bases; bases with no gene match: 4.

The chain employs TRBV29-1 and TRBJ2-5; 7 positions match TRBD2. The J call is doubtful: the DNA matches TRBJ2-7 better. The V gene's germline CDR1 is SQVTM and CDR2 ANQGSEA. CDR3 length equals 15 residues. The CDR3 nucleotides read TGCAGCGTCCTAGGGGTGCGGGGGAGGTCCTACGAGCAGTACTTC. It is translated as CSVLGVRGRSYEQYF.

The chain combines TRBV2 with TRBJ2-1; the match to TRBD2 covers 9 bases. The CDR3 runs 16 residues. The germline CDR1 and CDR2 sequences are SNHLY and FYNNEI. The junction had 16 bases not matched to a gene; V was cut back by 8 bases and J by 8 bases. CDR3 protein: CASRAEASGISDEQFF. In DNA form, the CDR3 reads TGTGCCAGCCGGGCAGAGGCTAGCGGGATTAGCGATGAGCAGTTCTTC.

The chain joins TRBV5-1 to TRBJ1-2, with 7 bases that match TRBD1. Germline CDR1 and CDR2: SGHRS and YFSETQ. The CDR3 is 15 amino acids. V trimming: 4 bases; J trimming: 6 bases; junction bases outside the gene matches: 12. The CDR3 region has the DNA TGCGCCAGCAGCGGAAACAGGGGCGGACTCCATGGCTACACCTTC. Amino acids: CASSGNRGGLHGYTF.

This clone was seen a few times. The chain combines TRBV6-6 with TRBJ1-2; tentative D call: TRBD1 (5 bases). Looked up from germline, CDR1 is MNHNY and CDR2 is SVGAGI (reference sequence). Trimming cost V 5 bases and J 8 bases, with 12 bases left between them. The CDR3 has 12 amino acids. CDR3 sequence (DNA): TGTGCCAGCAGTCCGGGGGGGAGAGGCTACACCTTC. This codes for CASSPGGRGYTF.